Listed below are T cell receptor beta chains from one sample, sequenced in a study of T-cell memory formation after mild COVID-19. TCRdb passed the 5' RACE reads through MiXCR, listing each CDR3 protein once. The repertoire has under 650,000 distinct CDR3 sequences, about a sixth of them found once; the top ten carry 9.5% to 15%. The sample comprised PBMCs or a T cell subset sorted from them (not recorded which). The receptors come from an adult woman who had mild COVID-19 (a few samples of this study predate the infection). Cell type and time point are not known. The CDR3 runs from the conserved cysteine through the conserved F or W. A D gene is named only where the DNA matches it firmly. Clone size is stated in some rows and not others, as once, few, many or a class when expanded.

CASSEPAAGPETQYF TGTGCCAGCAGTGAACCTGCAGCGGGACCAGAGACCCAGTACTTC TRBJ2-5 15 NA TRBV2 TRBD2
CASMSGQGGGGANVLTF TGTGCCAGCATGTCGGGACAGGGAGGAGGAGGGGCCAACGTCCTGACTTTC TRBJ2-6 17 NA TRBV27 TRBD1
CASRYQEGSNQPQHF TGTGCCAGCAGATACCAAGAGGGTAGCAATCAGCCCCAGCATTTT TRBJ1-5 15 NA TRBV12-3/TRBV12-4 NA
CSASGSTF TGCAGTGCTAGCGGGTCAACCTTC TRBJ1-2 8 few TRBV20-1 NA
CASSGRDNHGELFF TGTGCCAGCAGCGGACGGGACAATCACGGGGAGCTGTTTTTT TRBJ2-2 14 few TRBV7-9 NA
CASSQPGQTHQPQHF TGTGCCAGCAGCCAGCCGGGACAGACCCATCAGCCCCAGCATTTT TRBJ1-5 15 few TRBV7-9 TRBD1
CASSLAPSGGAGSSYEQYF TGCGCCAGCAGCTTGGCCCCATCAGGGGGCGCAGGAAGCTCCTACGAGCAGTACTTC TRBJ2-7 19 few TRBV5-1 TRBD1
CSARDPQGGGYTF TGCAGTGCTAGAGATCCACAGGGAGGCGGCTACACCTTC TRBJ1-2 13 few TRBV20-1 NA
CASSEIDGGGASGNYEQYF TGTGCCAGCAGTGAAATCGATGGAGGGGGGGCATCAGGTAACTACGAGCAGTACTTC TRBJ2-7 19 NA TRBV6-2/TRBV6-3 NA
CASSDFGGGNTEAFF TGTGCCAGCAGTGATTTTGGGGGCGGGAACACTGAAGCTTTCTTT TRBJ1-1 15 NA TRBV25-1 NA
CASSQAFLAGGQETQYF TGCGCCAGCAGCCAAGCTTTCCTAGCGGGAGGACAAGAGACCCAGTACTTC TRBJ2-5 17 NA TRBV5-1 TRBD2
CASSFQQGSLAFF TGTGCCAGCAGTTTTCAGCAGGGATCACTGGCTTTCTTT TRBJ1-1 13 NA TRBV12-3/TRBV12-4 NA
CASSQATGVNEQFF TGTGCCAGCAGCCAAGCTACAGGCGTAAATGAGCAGTTCTTC TRBJ2-1 14 NA TRBV3-1 NA
CSVADGRGSEQFF TGCAGCGTTGCGGACGGGAGGGGGTCTGAGCAGTTCTTC TRBJ2-1 13 NA TRBV29-1 TRBD2
CASRVGTGQNIQYF TGTGCCAGTAGGGTTGGGACAGGCCAAAACATTCAGTACTTC TRBJ2-4 14 few TRBV19 TRBD1
CASSTPSGTGNTDTQYF TGTGCCAGCAGTACCCCCTCGGGGACAGGGAACACAGATACGCAGTATTTT TRBJ2-3 17 few TRBV6-5 TRBD1
CASSHGASSSFGRGGNEQFF TGCGCCAGCAGTCACGGCGCTAGCTCCTCGTTCGGGCGGGGGGGCAATGAGCAGTTCTTC TRBJ2-1 20 few TRBV23-1 TRBD2
CSARFGLAAYNEQFF TGCAGTGCTAGATTCGGACTAGCGGCCTACAATGAGCAGTTCTTC TRBJ2-1 15 NA TRBV20-1 TRBD2
CSAESRESFYNEQFF TGCAGTGCAGAGTCCCGGGAATCGTTCTACAATGAGCAGTTCTTC TRBJ2-1 15 few TRBV20-1 NA
CASSLTLRGSGNTIYF TGTGCCAGCAGTTTGACGCTTAGGGGCTCTGGAAACACCATATATTTT TRBJ1-3 16 few TRBV12-3/TRBV12-4 NA
CASSEAYGQGYSGANVLTF TGTGCCAGCAGTGAAGCCTATGGGCAGGGGTACTCTGGGGCCAACGTCCTGACTTTC TRBJ2-6 19 NA TRBV25-1 NA
CASSLEFGETQYF TGCGCCAGCAGCTTGGAATTCGGAGAGACCCAGTACTTC TRBJ2-5 13 few TRBV5-1 NA
CASSFNQGSEQYF TGTGCCAGCAGCTTTAATCAGGGAAGCGAGCAGTACTTC TRBJ2-7 13 many TRBV5-6 NA
CASREGRGSYEQYF TGTGCCAGCAGGGAAGGGAGGGGCTCCTACGAGCAGTACTTC TRBJ2-7 14 NA TRBV2 TRBD2
CASSIIAGGLLDEQFF TGTGCCAGCAGCATCATAGCGGGGGGGCTTCTCGATGAGCAGTTCTTC TRBJ2-1 16 NA TRBV7-2 TRBD2
CASSPGQNTGELFF TGTGCCAGCAGCCCGGGACAGAACACCGGGGAGCTGTTTTTT TRBJ2-2 14 many TRBV5-1 NA
CASSLVGTKNIQYF TGTGCCAGCAGCTTGGTGGGGACAAAAAACATTCAGTACTTC TRBJ2-4 14 NA TRBV5-6 NA
CASSPKESALYEQYF TGTGCCAGCAGCCCAAAAGAGTCGGCCCTTTACGAGCAGTACTTC TRBJ2-7 15 few TRBV5-5 NA
CASRSGTGEYNEQFF TGTGCCAGCAGATCCGGGACAGGGGAATATAATGAGCAGTTCTTC TRBJ2-1 15 NA TRBV12-3/TRBV12-4 TRBD1
CSAVLAGAFSGYF TGCAGTGCTGTTCTAGCGGGGGCCTTCTCGGGTTATTTT TRBJ2-3 13 NA TRBV20-1 TRBD2
CATGTGGNTIYF TGTGCCACTGGGACAGGGGGAAACACCATATATTTT TRBJ1-3 12 few TRBV19 TRBD1
CASSDPWDSPLHF TGTGCCAGCAGCGACCCATGGGATTCACCCCTCCACTTT TRBJ1-6 13 few TRBV6-2/TRBV6-3 NA
CASSWLWGATEAFF TGTGCCAGCAGTTGGCTGTGGGGGGCCACTGAAGCTTTCTTT TRBJ1-1 14 few TRBV6-5 NA
CASSFRRGSSYNEQFF TGCGCCAGCAGCTTTCGAAGGGGGAGCTCCTACAATGAGCAGTTCTTC TRBJ2-1 16 NA TRBV5-1 NA
CASSTQGGLSYEQYF TGTGCCAGCAGCACCCAAGGGGGTTTGTCCTACGAGCAGTACTTC TRBJ2-7 15 few TRBV7-2 NA
CASSLTSGGVTYNEQFF TGTGCCAGCAGCTTGACTAGCGGGGGAGTAACCTACAATGAGCAGTTCTTC TRBJ2-1 17 NA TRBV6-5 TRBD2
CASSTRTGNSYEQYF TGTGCCAGCAGCACCAGGACAGGGAATTCCTACGAGCAGTACTTC TRBJ2-7 15 NA TRBV27 TRBD1
CASSFGLAGTRELFF TGCGCCAGCAGCTTCGGACTAGCGGGGACAAGGGAGCTGTTTTTT TRBJ2-2 15 NA TRBV4-3 TRBD2
CASTLSRGRPDTQYF TGTGCCAGCACACTTAGCCGGGGGCGACCAGATACGCAGTATTTT TRBJ2-3 15 NA TRBV7-9 NA
CASNVQGARGETQYF TGCGCCAGCAACGTACAGGGGGCAAGGGGAGAGACCCAGTACTTC TRBJ2-5 15 NA TRBV5-1 TRBD1
CASSRTSGEITQYF TGTGCCAGCAGTCGGACTAGCGGGGAGATTACGCAGTATTTT TRBJ2-3 14 few TRBV2 TRBD2
CASRTIGSINYGYTF TGTGCCAGTAGGACGATCGGGTCCATTAACTATGGCTACACCTTC TRBJ1-2 15 NA TRBV19 NA
CSFGLAGLTETQYF TGCAGCTTCGGACTAGCGGGATTAACTGAGACCCAGTACTTC TRBJ2-5 14 NA TRBV29-1 TRBD2
CSGGTSGGETYNEQFF TGCAGCGGAGGGACTAGCGGGGGGGAGACCTACAATGAGCAGTTCTTC TRBJ2-1 16 many TRBV29-1 TRBD2
CASSQDYSKGEQYF TGTGCCAGCAGCCAAGATTATAGTAAGGGGGAGCAGTACTTC TRBJ2-7 14 NA TRBV4-2 NA
CASKTLAELGYTF TGTGCCAGCAAGACACTAGCAGAGCTTGGCTACACCTTC TRBJ1-2 13 few TRBV12-3/TRBV12-4 NA
CAISGQGSTGELFF TGTGCCATCTCTGGACAGGGCAGTACCGGGGAGCTGTTTTTT TRBJ2-2 14 NA TRBV10-3 TRBD1
CASSPGRGRREYEQYF TGCGCCAGCAGCCCTGGTAGGGGCAGGAGGGAATACGAGCAGTACTTC TRBJ2-7 16 NA TRBV5-1 NA
CATKELGTEAFF TGTGCCACCAAGGAGTTGGGGACTGAAGCTTTCTTT TRBJ1-1 12 few TRBV19 NA
CASSLLTRQKQYF TGTGCCAGCAGCTTACTGACTAGGCAAAAGCAGTACTTC TRBJ2-7 13 NA TRBV12-3/TRBV12-4 NA
CASSIQGYTEAFF TGCGCCAGCAGCATACAGGGGTACACTGAAGCTTTCTTT TRBJ1-1 13 NA TRBV5-1 TRBD1
CASSVVSTYQTSNYGYTF TGTGCCAGCAGCGTAGTTTCGACCTACCAAACCTCTAACTATGGCTACACCTTC TRBJ1-2 18 NA TRBV9 NA